These 10 T cell receptor beta chains share one sample of origin, sequenced in a study of cytomegalovirus exposure and HLA in healthy donors. The PCR made use of 60 Vbeta and 13 Jbeta primers. Only in-frame clones appear in the TCRdb table, and some are missing; sequencing was by immunoSEQ multiplex PCR. The sample contains about 96,000 clones, 64% of which appear only once. Sample: PBMCs. The receptor source for this set is a man between 60 and 75 years old in good health and CMV-seronegative.

The chain has TRBV30 and TRBJ1-5; D is undetermined. CDR1 and CDR2 from the germline V gene are GTSNPN and SVGIG (reference sequence). V lost 2 bases to trimming and J lost 2 bases, with 10 bases between them. The CDR3 has 14 residues. This chain's CDR3 is CAWSRGRGNQPQHF. The DNA for the CDR3 is TGTGCCTGGAGTAGAGGGCGCGGCAATCAGCCCCAGCATTTT.

V and J are TRBV7-8 and TRBJ1-2; D gene ambiguous. The CDR3 runs to 13 residues. Germline values: CDR1 SGHVS, CDR2 FQNEAQ. Trimming removed 7 bases from V and 6 bases from J, with 15 bases in between. Here the CDR3 DNA reads TGTGCCAGCACCCCGGGGTCGGAGGATGGCTACACCTTC. It translates to CASTPGSEDGYTF.

In this sample, this clone turned up once. The chain joins TRBV20-1 to TRBJ2-5; unclear D gene. The CDR3 length is 11 residues. CDR1 DFQATT and CDR2 SNEGSKA come from the germline V gene (reference sequence). V was trimmed by 5 bases and J by 5 bases, leaving 9 bases between them. The CDR3 DNA sequence: TGCAGTGCTGAGAGCAGGGAGACCCAGTACTTC. Protein: CSAESRETQYF.

The chain employs TRBV4-1 and TRBJ1-4; no clear D. Germline CDR1 and CDR2: MGHRA and YSYEKL. The V end was cut by 0 bases, the J end by 4 bases, with 9 bases between. CDR3 length: 15 amino acids. DNA for the CDR3: TGCGCCAGCAGCCAAGAAGGCCAGGATAATGAAAAACTGTTTTTT. As protein: CASSQEGQDNEKLFF.

The J gene is TRBJ1-6, the V gene TRBV5-1; TRBD1 matches at 9 bases. Germline CDR1 and CDR2: SGHRS and YFSETQ. This CDR3 spans 20 amino acids. The V and J ends lost 2 bases and 9 bases, in that order; junction bases with no gene match: 21. This CDR3 is CASSFQHPGTGSSVSSPLHF. The CDR3 DNA follows: TGCGCCAGCAGCTTCCAACACCCCGGGACAGGGTCCTCCGTGAGTTCACCCCTCCACTTT.

The chain recombines TRBV6-1 with TRBJ1-2; 10 bases are shared with TRBD1. Germline values: CDR1 MNHNS, CDR2 SASEGT. This CDR3 is 14 amino acids long. The ends lost 6 bases at V and 4 bases at J; junction bases unmatched: 5. CDR3 bases: TGTGCCAGCAGACTGACAGGGGGCCTCTATGGCTACACCTTC. It yields the protein CASRLTGGLYGYTF.

The V and J genes are TRBV18 and TRBJ2-7; TRBD2 aligns across 7 bases. Per germline, CDR1 KGHSH and CDR2 LQKENI. Losses at the gene ends were 0 bases for V and 1 base for J; bases not matched to a gene: 6. The CDR3 contains 16 residues. CDR3 region: CASSPPNLGGSYEQYF. Here the CDR3 DNA reads TGTGCCAGCTCACCACCGAATTTGGGAGGGTCCTACGAGCAGTACTTC.

The chain employs TRBV5-6 and TRBJ2-1; 7 bases map to TRBD1. CDR1 SGHDT and CDR2 YYEEEE come from the germline V gene. The CDR3 loop spans 15 amino acids. Trimming took 4 bases from V and 8 from J; bases not matched to a gene: 12. CDR3 sequence: CASSVPGQRNDEQFF. CDR3 nucleotide sequence: TGTGCCAGCAGCGTCCCGGGACAGAGAAACGATGAGCAGTTCTTC.

The chain uses TRBV5-4 and TRBJ2-3, with D possibly matching TRBD2 (5 bases). CDR3 length equals 18 residues. The V end lost 4 bases, the J end lost 1 base, and 22 bases lay between the germline ends. Per the germline V gene, CDR1 is SGHNT and CDR2 is YYREEE (reference sequence). The DNA of the CDR3 is TGTGCCAGCAGCCCACCGGGGTACGGAGGAACGGGCACAGATACGCAGTATTTT. Translating it yields CASSPPGYGGTGTDTQYF.

The V and J genes are TRBV5-4 and TRBJ1-2, with 12 bases aligning to TRBD1. J lost 4 bases, V lost 4 bases, and 2 bases had no gene match. CDR1 and CDR2 from the germline V gene are SGHNT and YYREEE (reference sequence). The CDR3 is made up of 14 amino acids. For the CDR3, the DNA is TGTGCCAGCAGCGAGGGACAGGGGGCCTATGGCTACACCTTC. Translating gives CASSEGQGAYGYTF.